Listed below are T cell receptor beta chains from one sample, sequenced in a study of blood T cell repertoires in COVID-19. The method was immunoSEQ multiplex PCR; TCRdb's version includes in-frame clones alone and lacks a portion of them. The sample records 250,000 to 350,000 clones, about 81% being singletons. Sequencing was done on a sample of peripheral blood. These receptor sequences come from a human donor with COVID-19, enrolled during active disease. The donor label of this sample is uncertain. CDR3s include the opening cysteine and the closing phenylalanine or tryptophan.

v_call cdr3_aa
TRBV28 CASSFFSGQANSPLHF
TRBV30 CAWSAERETQYF
TRBV9 CASSSDRGGLAGVGWETQYF
TRBV27 CASSLFGLAGVGDTQYF
TRBV7-8 CASSPQAGVLSGANVLTF
TRBV20-1 CSASGASGGEGGRSSYNEQFF
TRBV20-1 CSFFTDTQYF
TRBV5-1 CASSRESTGELFF
TRBV7-2 CASSLQGGQPQHF
TRBV7-8 CASSLSAGIGTEAFF
TRBV30 CAWSSGQGSYEQYF
TRBV11-2 CASSLDHGDEQFF
TRBV6-1 CASTLAGTGGGYTF
TRBV20-1 CSASSSGTTSSYNEQFF
TRBV14 CASSQELADEQFF
TRBV5-1 CASSLDGQGGQPQHF
TRBV7-3 CASRASINNEQFF
TRBV30 CAWGLVAGGLSTDTQYF
TRBV6-5 CASRLPGGTEAFF
TRBV5-5 CASSLWGGIKYTEAFF
TRBV12-3/TRBV12-4 CASRPEGNTEAFF
TRBV11-3 CASSSAGAREQFF